The rows below give T cell receptor beta chains drawn from one sample of a study of blood T cell repertoires in COVID-19. Assay: immunoSEQ multiplex PCR; the TCRdb copy retains only in-frame clones and omits some. The top ten clones hold around a quarter of a sample with some 95,000 clones, under 85% of them seen once. The sequencing sample was made of peripheral blood. All receptors derive from a man aged 65 to 85 with acute or convalescent COVID-19. The CDR3 runs from the conserved cysteine through the conserved F or W. A D gene is named only where the DNA matches it firmly. Clone size appears in some rows only: once, few, many, or a class for an expanded clone.

J gene,D gene,clone size,V gene,CDR3 DNA,CDR3 protein
TRBJ1-1,NA,NA,TRBV10-3,TGTGCCATCAGTGGGGGGCGGGGGCTGAACACTGAAGCTTTCTTT,CAISGGRGLNTEAFF
TRBJ1-6,TRBD1,NA,TRBV9,TGTGCCAGCAGCCCCCACCCGGGACAGGTACAGGATTCACCCCTCCACTTT,CASSPHPGQVQDSPLHF
TRBJ2-1,TRBD1,NA,TRBV5-1,TGCGCCAGCGTAAGAACTCCGGGACAGGGGGACGATGAGCAGTTCTTC,CASVRTPGQGDDEQFF
TRBJ2-1,NA,NA,TRBV7-3,TGTGCCAGCAGCTCCGGGACTGACCGCTACAATGAGCAGTTCTTC,CASSSGTDRYNEQFF
TRBJ2-4,NA,NA,TRBV21-1,TGTGCCAGCAGCAAGTTCGCTAGCGGGAGGGGGAAGGTAGCCAAAAACATTCAGTACTTC,CASSKFASGRGKVAKNIQYF
TRBJ2-7,TRBD1,NA,TRBV27,TGTGCCAGCAGTTTGGGGGACAGCTACAACGAGCAGTACTTC,CASSLGDSYNEQYF
TRBJ2-2,TRBD2,NA,TRBV7-8,TGTGCCAGCAGGGGGACTAGCGGGAGTACCGGGGAGCTGTTTTTT,CASRGTSGSTGELFF
TRBJ2-3,TRBD2,once,TRBV7-9,TGTGCCAGCAGCTTAAGGACCGGGACTAGCGGGAGGGCCGCAGATACGCAGTATTTT,CASSLRTGTSGRAADTQYF
TRBJ1-1,NA,NA,TRBV18,TGTGCCAGCTCACCTCCTAGGGGAGGGGGAGGGAGCACTGAAGCTTTCTTT,CASSPPRGGGGSTEAFF
TRBJ2-3,TRBD2,NA,TRBV9,TGTGCCAGCAGCCCCGCCGGGACTAGCGGTTACACAGATACGCAGTATTTT,CASSPAGTSGYTDTQYF
TRBJ1-6,NA,few,TRBV4-2,TGTGCCAGCAGCCAGGTTAACCAGGGCGGTGGTTCACCCCTCCACTTT,CASSQVNQGGGSPLHF
TRBJ1-2,NA,few,TRBV28,TGTGCCAGCAGTAGACAGGCTTATGGCTACACCTTC,CASSRQAYGYTF
TRBJ2-5,TRBD1,NA,TRBV3-1/TRBV3-2,TGTGCCAGCAGCTCGACAGGGGCGGGAGAGACCCAGTACTTC,CASSSTGAGETQYF
TRBJ2-3,NA,NA,TRBV28,TGTGCCAGCACCTCGGGACAGGGACTAGAGTTCACAGATACGCAGTATTTT,CASTSGQGLEFTDTQYF
TRBJ2-1,NA,NA,TRBV2,TGTGCTAGCAAAAAGACAGGAGACTACAATGAGCAGTTCTTC,CASKKTGDYNEQFF
TRBJ1-2,TRBD1,NA,TRBV18,TGTGCCAGCTCACCCTCGACAGGGTCTGGAAACTATGGCTACACCTTC,CASSPSTGSGNYGYTF
TRBJ1-1,NA,NA,TRBV9,TGTGCCAGCAGCCCCGAGGACAGTGTGGATCCTGAAGCTTTCTTT,CASSPEDSVDPEAFF
TRBJ1-6,NA,once,TRBV6-5,TGTGCCAGCAGTTCAAATTCACCCCTCCACTTT,CASSSNSPLHF
TRBJ2-1,NA,NA,TRBV18,TGTGCCAGCTCACCAGTTTCATCCGGGGACAATGAGCAGTTCTTC,CASSPVSSGDNEQFF
TRBJ2-2,TRBD2,NA,TRBV24-1,TGTGCCACCAGTGACCCCCCATATACTAGCGGGAGCCACACCGGGGAGCTGTTTTTT,CATSDPPYTSGSHTGELFF
TRBJ2-1,NA,NA,TRBV11-3,TGTGCCAGCAGCTTTGGACAGGGAGGGATCAATGAGCAGTTCTTC,CASSFGQGGINEQFF
TRBJ2-7,NA,NA,TRBV23-1,TGCGCCAGCAGTCTTAACGGAAGCGGTGCCTTTCACCACGAGCAGTACTTC,CASSLNGSGAFHHEQYF
TRBJ2-7,TRBD1,NA,TRBV10-3,TGTGCCATTGGAGTGACAGGGCATTCCTACGAGCAGTACTTC,CAIGVTGHSYEQYF
TRBJ1-6,TRBD1,many,TRBV4-1,TGCGCCAGCAGCCAAGATCAACAGGGGGCGGGTTCACCCCTCCACTTT,CASSQDQQGAGSPLHF
TRBJ1-5,TRBD1,NA,TRBV6-2/TRBV6-3,TGTGCCAGCAGCTCCGGGACAGGGGGCGATCAGCCCCAGCATTTT,CASSSGTGGDQPQHF
TRBJ2-1,TRBD2,NA,TRBV10-1,TGCGCCAGCAGGGGACTAGCGGGACTATACAATGAGCAGTTCTTC,CASRGLAGLYNEQFF
TRBJ2-1,TRBD2,NA,TRBV4-1,TGCGCCAGCAGCCAGGGTGGGAGGGCCCACAATGAGCAGTTCTTC,CASSQGGRAHNEQFF
TRBJ2-3,TRBD1,few,TRBV28,TGTGCCAGCAGTGGACAGGGGACCGGCACAGATACGCAGTATTTT,CASSGQGTGTDTQYF
TRBJ1-5,TRBD1,NA,TRBV20-1,TGCAGTGCTAGTACCGGACAGGCGGGGAGTCAGCCCCAGCATTTT,CSASTGQAGSQPQHF
TRBJ2-7,NA,NA,TRBV7-9,TGTGCCAGCAGCTTAGCCAGGGGGGTACACGAGCAGTACTTC,CASSLARGVHEQYF
TRBJ2-3,NA,few,TRBV7-2,TGTGCCAGCACCCCCCCCTCAGATACGCAGTATTTT,CASTPPSDTQYF
TRBJ2-7,TRBD1,few,TRBV19,TGTGCCAGTAGTAATCGACCAGGGGGCTTGGACGAGCAGTACTTC,CASSNRPGGLDEQYF
TRBJ2-3,NA,NA,TRBV11-2,TGTGCCAGCAGCTTGGCCGGGACAGATACGCAGTATTTT,CASSLAGTDTQYF
TRBJ2-5,TRBD2,NA,TRBV7-7,TGTGCTAGCAGCTTTAGACCCCCAGTAGGGCGAGCGGGAGGTGCGGGAGAGACCCAGTACTTC,CASSFRPPVGRAGGAGETQYF
TRBJ2-3,NA,NA,TRBV29-1,TGCAGCGTTAAGGGGAGGACCATGGATACGCAGTATTTT,CSVKGRTMDTQYF